Sequencing of this T cell receptor beta chain was carried out in a study of T cells in Graves' hyperthyroidism and ophthalmopathy. Study summary: Peripheral blood was secured at the point of initial diagnosis, before any treatment. Study-wide points: Most clonotypes expanded in thyroid above 0.001 were likewise present in blood. From stable hyperthyroidism, ophthalmopathy was set apart by a 13 V-J model.

RNA transcripts provided the source from which TCR beta CDR3 regions were amplified. HTBI primers were the set used in a first-round RT-PCR of the TCR CDR3. Via MiXCR, TCRdb re-called the multiplex PCR reads, giving one row per CDR3 protein. Among 500,000 to 550,000 distinct CDR3 sequences listed, less than 20% were seen once. In its sample, this clonotype was seen a few times. No antigen is known for it. Diagnostic assessment was based on clinical symptoms, serum thyroxine and TRAb, thyroid ultrasound and orbital computed tomography. Trimming left V 1 base short and J 5 bases short, with 12 bases between. Germline lookup yields CDR1 LNHDA and CDR2 SQIVND (reference sequence). The CDR3 is 15 residues long.

The V and J genes are TRBV19 and TRBJ2-1; perhaps TRBD1 as D (5 bases). Sequencing was done on a sample of blood. The receptor's source is a man aged 35 to 55 with Graves' ophthalmopathy. The CDR3 here is CASSIGQFQHNEQFF. DNA for the CDR3: TGTGCCAGTAGTATAGGACAGTTCCAACACAATGAGCAGTTCTTC.